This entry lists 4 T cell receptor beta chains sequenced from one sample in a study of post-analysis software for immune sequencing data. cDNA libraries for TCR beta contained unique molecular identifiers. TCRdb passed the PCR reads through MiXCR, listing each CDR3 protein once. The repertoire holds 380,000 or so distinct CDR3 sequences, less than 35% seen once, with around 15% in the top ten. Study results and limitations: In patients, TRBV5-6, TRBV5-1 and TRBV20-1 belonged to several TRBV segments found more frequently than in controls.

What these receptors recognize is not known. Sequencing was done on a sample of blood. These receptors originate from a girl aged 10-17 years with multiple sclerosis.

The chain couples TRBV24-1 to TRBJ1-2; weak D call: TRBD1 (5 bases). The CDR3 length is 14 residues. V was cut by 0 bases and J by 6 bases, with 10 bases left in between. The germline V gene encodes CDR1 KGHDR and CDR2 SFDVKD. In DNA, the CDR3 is TGTGCCACCAGTGATTTGCAGGGCTATGATGGCTACACCTTC. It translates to CATSDLQGYDGYTF.

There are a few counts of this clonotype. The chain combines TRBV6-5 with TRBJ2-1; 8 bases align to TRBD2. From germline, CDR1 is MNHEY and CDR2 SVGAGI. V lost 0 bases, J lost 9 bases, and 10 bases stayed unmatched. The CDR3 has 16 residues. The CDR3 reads CASSYSETGGPSEQFF. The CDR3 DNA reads TGTGCCAGCAGTTACTCAGAAACGGGGGGGCCTTCTGAGCAGTTCTTC.

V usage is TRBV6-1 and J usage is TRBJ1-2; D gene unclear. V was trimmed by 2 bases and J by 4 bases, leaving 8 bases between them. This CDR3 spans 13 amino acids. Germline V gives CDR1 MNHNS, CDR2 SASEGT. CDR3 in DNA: TGTGCCAGCAGTGAATCCCCCCTCTATGGCTACACCTTC. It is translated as CASSESPLYGYTF.

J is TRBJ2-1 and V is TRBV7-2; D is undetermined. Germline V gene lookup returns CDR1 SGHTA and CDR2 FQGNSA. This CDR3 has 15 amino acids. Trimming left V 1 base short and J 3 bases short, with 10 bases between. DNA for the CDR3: TGTGCCAGCAGCTTAGATGGCAGCTTCTACAATGAGCAGTTCTTC. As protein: CASSLDGSFYNEQFF.